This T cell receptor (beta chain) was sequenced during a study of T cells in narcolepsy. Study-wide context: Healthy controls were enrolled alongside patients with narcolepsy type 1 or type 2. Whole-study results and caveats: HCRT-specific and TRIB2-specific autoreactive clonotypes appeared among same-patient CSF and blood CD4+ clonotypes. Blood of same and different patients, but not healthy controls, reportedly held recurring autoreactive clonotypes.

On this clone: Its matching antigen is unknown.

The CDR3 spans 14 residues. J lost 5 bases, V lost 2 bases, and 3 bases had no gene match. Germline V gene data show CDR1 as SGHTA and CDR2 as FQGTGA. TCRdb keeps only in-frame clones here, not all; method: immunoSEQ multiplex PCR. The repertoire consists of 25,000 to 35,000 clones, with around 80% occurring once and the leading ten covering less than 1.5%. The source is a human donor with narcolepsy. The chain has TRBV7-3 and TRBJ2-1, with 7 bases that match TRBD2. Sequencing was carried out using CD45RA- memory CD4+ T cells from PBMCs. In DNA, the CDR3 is TGTGCCAGCAGCTTAGGCGGGAGAAACAATGAGCAGTTCTTC. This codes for CASSLGGRNNEQFF.